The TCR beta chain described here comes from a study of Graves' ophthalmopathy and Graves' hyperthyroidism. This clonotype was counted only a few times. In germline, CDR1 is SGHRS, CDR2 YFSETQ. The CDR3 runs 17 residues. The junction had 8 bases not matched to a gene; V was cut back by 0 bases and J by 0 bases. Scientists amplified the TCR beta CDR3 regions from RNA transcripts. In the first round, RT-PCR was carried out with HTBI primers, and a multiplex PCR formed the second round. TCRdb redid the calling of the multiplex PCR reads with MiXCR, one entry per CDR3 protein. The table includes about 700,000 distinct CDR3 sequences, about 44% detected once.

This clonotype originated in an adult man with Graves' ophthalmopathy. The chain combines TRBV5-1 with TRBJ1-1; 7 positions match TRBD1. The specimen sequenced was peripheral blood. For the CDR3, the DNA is TGCGCCAGCAGCTTGGCGGACAGGTCGAACATGAACACTGAAGCTTTCTTT. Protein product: CASSLADRSNMNTEAFF. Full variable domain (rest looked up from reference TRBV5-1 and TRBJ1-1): KAGVTQTPRYLIKTRGQQVTLSCSPISGHRSVSWYQQTPGQGLQFLFEYFSETQRNKGNFPGRFSGRQFSNSRSEMNVSTLELGDSALYLCASSLADRSNMNTEAFFGQGTRLTVV.